One sample yielded the 20 T cell receptor beta chains listed below, sequenced in a study of CD8+ T cells in alopecia areata. cDNA serving as the sequencing template came from extracted, reverse transcribed RNA. TCRdb's copy holds only in-frame clones and misses some; the assay was immunoSEQ multiplex PCR. Of around 140,000 clones listed, 40% to 65% are singletons. The sequences come from CD4+ T cells sorted from blood, collected at week 0. The receptors were sampled from a human donor with alopecia areata.

The V call is TRBV9, the J call TRBJ2-3; TRBD2 is a possible D gene (6 bases). The CDR3 sequence is 16 residues long. Germline values: CDR1 SGDLS, CDR2 YYNGEE. V lost 4 bases and J lost 3, with 18 bases in between. The CDR3 DNA sequence: TGTGCCAGCAGCCCAGGCGGAGGGATCGGAACAGATACGCAGTATTTT. It is translated as CASSPGGGIGTDTQYF.

The gene calls are TRBV10-3 and TRBJ1-2; perhaps TRBD1 as D (6 bases). CDR3 length: 13 residues. Germline CDR1 reads ENHRY; CDR2 reads SYGVKD. The V and J ends lost 6 bases and 14 bases respectively, with 22 bases between them. This chain's CDR3 is CAISGTRDTTETF. CDR3 sequence (DNA): TGTGCCATCAGCGGAACCCGGGACACGACGGAAACCTTC.

The chain has TRBV6-6 and TRBJ1-2; no reliable D call. The CDR3 runs to 11 residues. The ends were cut back, 6 bases at V and 6 bases at J, with 8 bases in the middle. Germline V gene lookup returns CDR1 MNHNY and CDR2 SVGAGI (reference sequence). The CDR3 reads CASSYMDGYTF. Here the CDR3 DNA reads TGTGCCAGCAGCTACATGGATGGCTACACCTTC.

The chain joins TRBV2 to TRBJ2-7; D gene uncertain. CDR3 length equals 13 residues. Per germline, CDR1 SNHLY and CDR2 FYNNEI. V lost 4 bases and J 2 bases, leaving 9 bases between the germline ends. Here the CDR3 reads CASSARVTYEQYF. CDR3 in DNA: TGTGCCAGCAGTGCTCGGGTTACCTACGAGCAGTACTTC.

V gene TRBV29-1 combines with J gene TRBJ2-1; 9 nucleotides line up with TRBD2. V was pared by 4 bases and J by 10 bases, with 11 bases of the junction left unmatched. CDR3 length: 14 residues. Germline-derived CDR1 and CDR2 are SQVTM and ANQGSEA. This CDR3 is CSVAAKASGIEQFF. The DNA for the CDR3 is TGCAGCGTTGCGGCTAAGGCTAGCGGGATCGAGCAGTTCTTC.

This clone turned up a few times. The chain combines TRBV6-5 with TRBJ1-5; TRBD1 matches at 7 bases. Germline V gene lookup returns CDR1 MNHEY and CDR2 SVGAGI. The junction had 9 bases not matched to a gene; V was cut back by 6 bases and J by 7 bases. The CDR3 totals 14 residues. The chain's CDR3 is CASRETGPHQPQHF. In DNA, the CDR3 is TGTGCCAGCAGAGAGACAGGGCCTCACCAGCCCCAGCATTTT.

The chain has TRBV29-1 and TRBJ2-7; 7 bases are shared with TRBD2. The junction had 10 bases not matched to a gene; V was cut back by 3 bases and J by 5 bases. Per germline, CDR1 SQVTM and CDR2 ANQGSEA. The CDR3 has 14 amino acids. This CDR3 reads CSVDVSGSPHEQYF. The CDR3 DNA is TGCAGCGTTGATGTTAGCGGGTCTCCCCACGAGCAGTACTTC.

The CDR3 DNA sequence: TGCAGCGCCGGGGTCGGGACGCGCACCTACGAGCAGTACTTC. Translation: CSAGVGTRTYEQYF. This chain joins TRBV29-1 and TRBJ2-7; D possibly matches TRBD1 or TRBD2 (5 bases each). Germline values: CDR1 SQVTM, CDR2 ANQGSEA. V shed 7 bases and J shed 2 bases, with 18 bases lying between them. This CDR3 comprises 14 residues.

The chain joins TRBV25-1 to TRBJ2-1; 7 bases match TRBD1. The CDR3 runs 15 residues. Germline V gene sequence: CDR1 MGHDK, CDR2 SYGVNS. J lost 9 bases, V lost 3 bases, and 11 bases had no gene match. CDR3 in amino acids: CASSDRTGTLGEQFF. CDR3 DNA: TGTGCCAGCAGTGACCGGACAGGTACATTGGGTGAGCAGTTCTTC.

The V call is TRBV5-4, the J call TRBJ2-5, with 9 positions matching TRBD1. This CDR3 comprises 15 residues. The ends lost 3 bases at V and 4 bases at J; junction bases unmatched: 7. Germline V lookup: CDR1 SGHNT, CDR2 YYREEE (reference sequence). CDR3 sequence reads: CASSSPTGGGETQYF. In DNA form, the CDR3 reads TGTGCCAGCAGCTCACCGACAGGGGGGGGAGAGACCCAGTACTTC.

The CDR3 region has the DNA TGTGCCAGCAGTCGATCAGAAGACCTCACAGATACGCAGTATTTT. This translates into CASSRSEDLTDTQYF. V and J are TRBV25-1 and TRBJ2-3, with no clear D. The germline V gene encodes CDR1 MGHDK and CDR2 SYGVNS. The CDR3 length is 15 residues. Trimming removed 5 bases at V and 2 bases at J, with 14 bases between.

This clone was counted only a few times. This chain connects TRBV30 to TRBJ2-7, with 8 bases matching TRBD2. In germline, CDR1 is GTSNPN, CDR2 SVGIG (reference sequence). V lost 3 bases to trimming and J lost 2 bases; unmatched junction nucleotides: 9. This CDR3 is 15 amino acids long. The CDR3 sequence: CAWRITSGATYEQYF. The CDR3 region has the DNA TGTGCCTGGAGAATAACTAGCGGAGCCACCTACGAGCAGTACTTC.

The J gene is TRBJ2-5, the V gene TRBV5-1; maybe TRBD1 (6 bases). The germline V gene has CDR1 SGHRS and CDR2 YFSETQ. Trimming left V 4 bases short and J 11 bases short, with 27 bases between. There are 16 residues in the CDR3. CDR3: CASSTSLMGHLKGQYF. CDR3 nucleotide sequence: TGCGCCAGCAGCACCTCTCTCATGGGACATCTGAAAGGGCAGTACTTC.

This clone was detected a few times. V is TRBV4-3 and J is TRBJ2-2; 9 bases map to TRBD2. The CDR3 covers 17 residues. Germline CDR1 reads LGHNA; CDR2 reads YSLEER. Trimming at V came to 0 bases and at J to 4 bases, leaving 6 bases not matched to a gene. The CDR3 nucleotides are TGCGCCAGCAGCCAAGAGGCGGGAGGGCATGGCACCGGGGAGCTGTTTTTT. Its translation: CASSQEAGGHGTGELFF.

This clone was detected a few times. V usage is TRBV5-8 and J usage is TRBJ1-1; D uncertain. There are 12 residues in the CDR3. Deletions cut 7 bases from V and 5 bases from J, with 12 bases between. Germline values: CDR1 SGHTS, CDR2 YDEGEE. The CDR3 reads CASPTARTEAFF. The CDR3 DNA reads as TGTGCCAGCCCTACGGCCAGGACTGAAGCTTTCTTT.

The V call is TRBV6-5, the J call TRBJ1-5, with D uncertain. Germline V gene sequence: CDR1 MNHEY, CDR2 SVGAGI. The CDR3 spans 15 residues. V was clipped by 7 bases and J by 0 bases, with 13 bases between them. The CDR3 protein is CASKLRPTSNQPQHF. The CDR3 DNA is TGTGCCAGCAAGTTGAGGCCAACTAGCAATCAGCCCCAGCATTTT.

This clone was found a few times. J is TRBJ2-3 and V is TRBV6-6, with 13 bases matching TRBD2. J lost 6 bases, V lost 2 bases, and 5 bases had no gene match. Germline CDR1 MNHNY, CDR2 SVGAGI (reference sequence). CDR3 length: 16 residues. The CDR3 region has the DNA TGTGCCAGCAGTTACGGGACTAGCGGGACGCTCGATACGCAGTATTTT. Translation: CASSYGTSGTLDTQYF.

This clone was observed a few times. The gene calls are TRBV7-3 and TRBJ1-1; D call uncertain. Germline V CDR1 and CDR2: SGHTA, FQGTGA. CDR3 size: 13 residues. Trimming took off 4 bases at V and 4 bases at J, with 10 bases between the two ends. CDR3 DNA sequence: TGTGCCAGCAGCTCGGGCACTGGCACTGAAGCTTTCTTT. Translated: CASSSGTGTEAFF.

The V gene is TRBV6-6, the J gene TRBJ1-1; D is undetermined. CDR1 is MNHNY, CDR2 SVGAGI, per germline (reference sequence). V was cut by 0 bases and J by 10 bases, with 15 bases left in between. CDR3 length: 14 residues. The CDR3 bases are TGTGCCAGCAGTTACTCGGGCGAATTTTCGCGAGCTTTCTTT. Its translation: CASSYSGEFSRAFF.

J is TRBJ1-2 and V is TRBV7-2, with D hard to call. Trimming shortened V by 4 bases and J by 4 bases, and 16 bases separated the two germline ends. This CDR3 has 15 residues. Looked up from germline, CDR1 is SGHTA and CDR2 is FQGNSA. CDR3 residues: CASSSPPVRGYGYTF. As DNA, the CDR3 is TGTGCCAGCAGCTCGCCGCCCGTACGGGGCTATGGCTACACCTTC.